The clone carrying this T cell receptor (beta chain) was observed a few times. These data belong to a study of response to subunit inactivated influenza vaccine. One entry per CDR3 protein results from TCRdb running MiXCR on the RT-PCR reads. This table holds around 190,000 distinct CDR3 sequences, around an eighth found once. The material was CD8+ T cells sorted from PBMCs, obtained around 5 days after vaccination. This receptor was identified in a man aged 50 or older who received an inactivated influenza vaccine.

The CDR3 DNA reads as TGTGCCAGCAGTGAAGCTCGCAGTCGACAGCCGGACAATGAGCAGTTCTTC. This gives the protein CASSEARSRQPDNEQFF. V gene TRBV2 combines with J gene TRBJ2-1, with D perhaps TRBD1 (5 bases). Deletions cut 0 bases from V and 5 bases from J, with 17 bases between. CDR1 SNHLY and CDR2 FYNNEI come from the germline V gene. The CDR3 covers 17 residues.